A selection of T cell receptor beta chains follows, all from one sample in a study of CD8+CD57+ T cells in acquired aplastic anemia. Each CDR3 protein gets one entry after TCRdb re-called the reads with MiXCR. The data show 120,000 or so distinct CDR3 sequences, with over 30% seen just once and over 2% held by the top ten. Sequencing used sorted CD4+, CD8+, or CD8+CD57+ T cells (not recorded which) from PBMCs. All receptors come from a human donor with aplastic anemia. The conserved cysteine and the conserved F or W are not part of the CDR3 here. Fields, in order: clone size, J gene, V gene, CDR3 protein. The size entry is marked missing in some rows and otherwise reads once, few, many or a size class.

clone size: few
J gene: TRBJ2-2
V gene: TRBV5-1
CDR3 protein: ASSGELF

clone size: few
J gene: TRBJ2-3
V gene: TRBV6-4
CDR3 protein: ASSDPSRGLTDTQY

clone size: .
J gene: TRBJ2-3
V gene: TRBV5-1
CDR3 protein: ASSLYFASTDTQY

clone size: .
J gene: TRBJ2-5
V gene: TRBV6-2/TRBV6-3
CDR3 protein: DSSYRLAGGRETQY

clone size: many
J gene: TRBJ2-2
V gene: TRBV20-1
CDR3 protein: SARDGANTGELF

clone size: .
J gene: TRBJ2-1
V gene: TRBV24-1
CDR3 protein: ATSDQTGARDEQF

clone size: .
J gene: TRBJ1-2
V gene: TRBV2
CDR3 protein: ASSDQVSYGYT

clone size: few
J gene: TRBJ2-7
V gene: TRBV2
CDR3 protein: ASSGTGLYEQY

clone size: .
J gene: TRBJ2-1
V gene: TRBV19
CDR3 protein: ASSIGRVRWEQF

clone size: many
J gene: TRBJ2-7
V gene: TRBV5-4
CDR3 protein: ASSPGASGAYEQY

clone size: many
J gene: TRBJ1-1
V gene: TRBV7-7
CDR3 protein: ASSLWEDTEAF

clone size: .
J gene: TRBJ2-1
V gene: TRBV9
CDR3 protein: ASSGQGGNEQF

clone size: .
J gene: TRBJ2-5
V gene: TRBV20-1
CDR3 protein: SANLAYQETQY

clone size: .
J gene: TRBJ2-4
V gene: TRBV30
CDR3 protein: AWSVGLAKNIQY

clone size: many
J gene: TRBJ1-1
V gene: TRBV20-1
CDR3 protein: SARSSTGEGTEAF

clone size: few
J gene: TRBJ1-2
V gene: TRBV14
CDR3 protein: ASSQGLGGAHGYT

clone size: many
J gene: TRBJ1-5
V gene: TRBV10-2
CDR3 protein: ASRSTGGSNQPQH

clone size: .
J gene: TRBJ1-5
V gene: TRBV19
CDR3 protein: ASARRDRGYNNQPQH

clone size: .
J gene: TRBJ2-5
V gene: TRBV2
CDR3 protein: AGGRGRETQY

clone size: many
J gene: TRBJ1-2
V gene: TRBV5-1
CDR3 protein: ASREMGADYGYT

clone size: many
J gene: TRBJ2-2
V gene: TRBV24-1
CDR3 protein: ATSDLGGIAGELF

clone size: .
J gene: TRBJ2-1
V gene: TRBV24-1
CDR3 protein: ASSPPSSGYNEQF

clone size: .
J gene: TRBJ1-1
V gene: TRBV6-1
CDR3 protein: ASSRDSAVGTEAF

clone size: many
J gene: TRBJ1-2
V gene: TRBV4-2
CDR3 protein: ASSQDLGSYGYT

clone size: .
J gene: TRBJ1-1
V gene: TRBV15
CDR3 protein: ATSRDRTGSTEAF

clone size: many
J gene: TRBJ1-3
V gene: TRBV15
CDR3 protein: ATSRELGRAYSGNTIY

clone size: many
J gene: TRBJ1-2
V gene: TRBV4-3
CDR3 protein: ASSQWTGGDYGYT

clone size: many
J gene: TRBJ1-6
V gene: TRBV27
CDR3 protein: ASRGPGGYNSPLH

clone size: once
J gene: TRBJ1-1
V gene: TRBV20-1
CDR3 protein: SARLTPNTEAF

clone size: many
J gene: TRBJ1-4
V gene: TRBV19
CDR3 protein: ASSPRGPTNEKLF

clone size: few
J gene: TRBJ1-6
V gene: TRBV2
CDR3 protein: ASSSDRDSPLH

clone size: few
J gene: TRBJ1-4
V gene: TRBV15
CDR3 protein: ATSRVIREKLF

clone size: .
J gene: TRBJ1-3
V gene: TRBV28
CDR3 protein: ASSYRDRVSGNTIY

clone size: .
J gene: TRBJ2-3
V gene: TRBV7-2
CDR3 protein: ASSLGLAGGLTDTQY

clone size: .
J gene: TRBJ2-7
V gene: TRBV5-1
CDR3 protein: ASSSGQPCEQY

clone size: .
J gene: TRBJ2-1
V gene: TRBV29-1
CDR3 protein: SVDAGATYNEQF

clone size: many
J gene: TRBJ2-1
V gene: TRBV12-3/TRBV12-4
CDR3 protein: ASSPTGSNDEQF

clone size: .
J gene: TRBJ1-3
V gene: TRBV20-1
CDR3 protein: SASGSGSGNTIY

clone size: .
J gene: TRBJ2-5
V gene: TRBV4-2
CDR3 protein: ASSQGTRGFGETQY

clone size: few
J gene: TRBJ2-1
V gene: TRBV15
CDR3 protein: ATSRRDTSYNEQF

clone size: many
J gene: TRBJ2-4
V gene: TRBV6-1
CDR3 protein: ASRTIVKNIQY

clone size: .
J gene: TRBJ2-7
V gene: TRBV2
CDR3 protein: ASTGGLAGGYEQY

clone size: many
J gene: TRBJ1-1
V gene: TRBV7-2
CDR3 protein: ASSLTGRGITEAF

clone size: many
J gene: TRBJ2-3
V gene: TRBV28
CDR3 protein: ASSLRRGVADTQY

clone size: .
J gene: TRBJ2-3
V gene: TRBV11-2
CDR3 protein: ASSLVRSSSGGRDTQY

clone size: few
J gene: TRBJ2-6
V gene: TRBV27
CDR3 protein: ASGGQGYSFSGANVLT

clone size: .
J gene: TRBJ2-5
V gene: TRBV2
CDR3 protein: ASSSPSTETQY

clone size: few
J gene: TRBJ1-2
V gene: TRBV15
CDR3 protein: ATSSGGVGGYT

clone size: .
J gene: TRBJ1-1
V gene: TRBV10-3
CDR3 protein: AISGGGSLGTEAF

clone size: many
J gene: TRBJ2-3
V gene: TRBV5-1
CDR3 protein: ASSTLTGETDTQY

clone size: .
J gene: TRBJ2-7
V gene: TRBV5-1
CDR3 protein: ASSLVGGPAYEQY

clone size: .
J gene: TRBJ1-2
V gene: TRBV15
CDR3 protein: ATSKGQGGVRGYT

clone size: many
J gene: TRBJ1-5
V gene: TRBV7-2
CDR3 protein: ASSFEGQGYQPQH